These T cell receptor beta chains were read from a single sample in a study of cytomegalovirus exposure and HLA in healthy donors. Measured with immunoSEQ multiplex PCR; TCRdb has only the in-frame clones, and not every one. The data show around 100,000 clones, 79% seen once. Source material: PBMCs. The receptors come from a woman between 40 and 55 years old in good health and CMV-seronegative. Each CDR3 is given with its conserved first and last residue. The order of the fields is CDR3 length, V gene, J gene, CDR3 protein.

16	TRBV4-3	TRBJ2-2	CASSQDVTSGNGELFF
16	TRBV9	TRBJ2-1	CASSGVAGGQYNEQFF
13	TRBV18	TRBJ1-1	CASSRTAGTEAFF
15	TRBV4-1	TRBJ1-3	CASSQARGSGNTIYF
15	TRBV7-9	TRBJ1-1	CASSSWEITNTEAFF
18	TRBV4-1	TRBJ2-2	CASSQVLAGASNTGELFF
15	TRBV28	TRBJ2-1	CASRRPGLGGNEQFF
14	TRBV7-8	TRBJ2-1	CASSLSGYYNEQFF
14	TRBV28	TRBJ2-7	CASSFGLAEAAGDF
17	TRBV28	TRBJ1-6	CASSPIVSAGGNSPLHF
12	TRBV19	TRBJ1-2	CASRRGGFGYTF
13	TRBV19	TRBJ1-4	CASNRGRGEKLFF
17	TRBV28	TRBJ1-5	CASSLYVGQYSNQPQHF
13	TRBV5-4	TRBJ1-2	CASSFGQGYGYTF
19	TRBV7-2	TRBJ2-4	CASSLAGTGDGLAKNIQYF
16	TRBV6-4	TRBJ1-5	CASSVSGTGVVQPQHF
16	TRBV7-9	TRBJ1-2	CASSLGGTAYNYGYTF
14	TRBV7-2	TRBJ2-1	CASSWDSHVGEQFF
15	TRBV10-1	TRBJ2-7	CASSAALAGGYEQYF
15	TRBV6-5	TRBJ2-7	CASTPGLAGAYEQYF
14	TRBV5-1	TRBJ2-2	CASSPGGNTGELFF
16	TRBV30	TRBJ2-3	CAWSVESRGGADTQYF
15	TRBV7-2	TRBJ2-4	CASSLAGGAQNIQYF
19	TRBV18	TRBJ1-5	CASSPRGVSRDLLNQPQHF